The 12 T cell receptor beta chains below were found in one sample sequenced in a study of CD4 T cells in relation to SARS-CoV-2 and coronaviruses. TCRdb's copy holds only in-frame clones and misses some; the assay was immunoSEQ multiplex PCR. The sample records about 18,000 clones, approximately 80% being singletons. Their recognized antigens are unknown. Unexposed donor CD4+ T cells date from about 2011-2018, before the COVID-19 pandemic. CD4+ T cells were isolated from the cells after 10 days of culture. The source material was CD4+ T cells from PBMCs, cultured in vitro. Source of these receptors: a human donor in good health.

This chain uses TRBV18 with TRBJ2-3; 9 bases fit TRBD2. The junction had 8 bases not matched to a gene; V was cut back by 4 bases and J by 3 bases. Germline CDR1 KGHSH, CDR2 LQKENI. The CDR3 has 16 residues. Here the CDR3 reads CASSQSGGILTDTQYF. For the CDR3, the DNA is TGTGCCAGCTCACAAAGCGGGGGGATTCTTACAGATACGCAGTATTTT.

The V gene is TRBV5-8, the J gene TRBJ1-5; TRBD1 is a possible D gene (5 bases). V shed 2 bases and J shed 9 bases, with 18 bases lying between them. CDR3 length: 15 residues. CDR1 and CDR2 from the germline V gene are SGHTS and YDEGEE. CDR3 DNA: TGTGCCAGCAGCTTATTGTCAGGGTCCGCTCGGCCCCAGCATTTT. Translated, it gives CASSLLSGSARPQHF. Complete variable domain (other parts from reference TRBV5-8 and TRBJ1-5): EAGVTQSPTHLIKTRGQQATLRCSPISGHTSVYWYQQALGLGLQFLLWYDEGEERNRGNFPPRFSGRQFPNYSSELNVNALELEDSALYLCASSLLSGSARPQHFGDGTRLSIL.

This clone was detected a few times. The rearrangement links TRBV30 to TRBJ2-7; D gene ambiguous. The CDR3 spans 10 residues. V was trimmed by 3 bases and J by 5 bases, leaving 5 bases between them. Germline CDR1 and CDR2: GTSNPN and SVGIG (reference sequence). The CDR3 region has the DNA TGTGCCTGGAGCCACCACGAGCAGTACTTC. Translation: CAWSHHEQYF.

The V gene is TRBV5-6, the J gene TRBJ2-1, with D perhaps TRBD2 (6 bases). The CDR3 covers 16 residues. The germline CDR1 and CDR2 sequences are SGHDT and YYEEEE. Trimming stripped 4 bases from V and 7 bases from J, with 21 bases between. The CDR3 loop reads CASSPLDSPGVNEQFF. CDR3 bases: TGTGCCAGCAGCCCACTCGACTCTCCGGGAGTTAATGAGCAGTTCTTC.

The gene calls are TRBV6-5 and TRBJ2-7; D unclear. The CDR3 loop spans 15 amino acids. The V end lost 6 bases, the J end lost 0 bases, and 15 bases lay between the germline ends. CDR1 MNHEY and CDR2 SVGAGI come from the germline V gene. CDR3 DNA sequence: TGTGCCAGCAGCCGCCGCGACGCTAGCTCCTACGAGCAGTACTTC. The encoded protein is CASSRRDASSYEQYF.

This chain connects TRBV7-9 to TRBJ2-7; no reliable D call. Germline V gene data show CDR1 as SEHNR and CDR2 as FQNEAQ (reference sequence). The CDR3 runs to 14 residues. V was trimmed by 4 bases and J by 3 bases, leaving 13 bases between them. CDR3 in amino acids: CASSSPPENYEQYF. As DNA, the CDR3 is TGTGCCAGCAGCTCCCCCCCAGAGAACTACGAGCAGTACTTC. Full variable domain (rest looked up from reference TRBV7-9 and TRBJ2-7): DTGVSQNPRHKITKRGQNVTFRCDPISEHNRLYWYRQTLGQGPEFLTYFQNEAQLEKSRLLSDRFSAERPKGSFSTLEIQRTEQGDSAMYLCASSSPPENYEQYFGPGTRLTVT.

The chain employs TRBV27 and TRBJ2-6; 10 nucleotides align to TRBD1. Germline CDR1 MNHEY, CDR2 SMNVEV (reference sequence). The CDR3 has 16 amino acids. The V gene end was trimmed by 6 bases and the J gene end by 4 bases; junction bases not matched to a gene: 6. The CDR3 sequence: CASRRQGAGGANVLTF. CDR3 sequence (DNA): TGTGCCAGCAGACGACAGGGGGCGGGCGGGGCCAACGTCCTGACTTTC.

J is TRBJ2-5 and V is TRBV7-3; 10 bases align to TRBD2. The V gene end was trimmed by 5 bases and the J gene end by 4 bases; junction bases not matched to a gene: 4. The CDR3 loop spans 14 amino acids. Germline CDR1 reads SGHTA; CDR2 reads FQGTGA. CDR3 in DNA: TGTGCCAGCAGCCCGAGCGGGAGGGCAGAGACCCAGTACTTC. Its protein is CASSPSGRAETQYF.

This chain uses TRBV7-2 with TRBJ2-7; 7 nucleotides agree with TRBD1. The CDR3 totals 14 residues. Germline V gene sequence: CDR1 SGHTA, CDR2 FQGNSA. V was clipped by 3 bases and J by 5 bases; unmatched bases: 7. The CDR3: CASSFRTGPHEQYF. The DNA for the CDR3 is TGTGCCAGCAGCTTTCGGACAGGCCCGCACGAGCAGTACTTC.

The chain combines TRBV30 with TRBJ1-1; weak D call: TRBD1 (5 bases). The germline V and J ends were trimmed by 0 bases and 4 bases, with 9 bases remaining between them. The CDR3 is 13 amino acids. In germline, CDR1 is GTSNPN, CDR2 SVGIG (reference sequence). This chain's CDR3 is CAWSVQRGTEAFF. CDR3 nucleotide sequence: TGTGCCTGGAGTGTACAAAGGGGCACTGAAGCTTTCTTT.

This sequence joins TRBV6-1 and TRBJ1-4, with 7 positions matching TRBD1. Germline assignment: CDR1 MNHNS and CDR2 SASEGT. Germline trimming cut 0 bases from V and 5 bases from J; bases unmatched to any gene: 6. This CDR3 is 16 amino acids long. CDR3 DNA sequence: TGTGCCAGCAGTGAAGCCCACGGGACAGAGAATGAAAAACTGTTTTTT. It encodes CASSEAHGTENEKLFF.

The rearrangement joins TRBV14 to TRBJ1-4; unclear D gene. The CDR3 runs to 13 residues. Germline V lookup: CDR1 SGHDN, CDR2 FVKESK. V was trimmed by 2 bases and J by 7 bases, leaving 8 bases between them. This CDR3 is CASSQFLGEKLFF. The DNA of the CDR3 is TGTGCCAGCAGCCAATTTTTAGGTGAAAAACTGTTTTTT.